This section outlines one T cell receptor beta chain sequence together with its context. Its cognate antigen is unknown. Treatment in this sample: some 19 received Ad26.COV2.S at low or high dose, single or two shots; about 5 received placebo; per-sample allocation not given. The samples date from day 63 after the first vaccine or placebo injection. Donation was by an adult aged 18-55 years who was in Boston. These data are taken from a study of Ad26.COV2.S vaccination and SARS-CoV-2 variants. Study outcomes and limitations: Total T cell responses, in the TCR breadth and depth analyses, may have been underestimated.

Assay: immunoSEQ multiplex PCR; the TCRdb copy retains only in-frame clones and omits some. The data show more than 300,000 clones, about 85% seen once. This sequence originates from a person between 18 and 65 years old who received the Ad26.COV2.S COVID-19 vaccine or a placebo. The source material was peripheral blood, sampled in a trial of Ad26.COV2.S vaccine versus placebo.

CDR3: CASSLPSTDTQYF. The CDR3 region has the DNA TGTGCCAGCAGTTTACCAAGCACAGATACGCAGTATTTT. The chain couples TRBV27 to TRBJ2-3, with no clear D. Germline assignment: CDR1 MNHEY and CDR2 SMNVEV (reference sequence). Between the trimmed V and J ends, which lost 2 bases and 0 bases, there was a span of 3 bases. This CDR3 comprises 13 residues.